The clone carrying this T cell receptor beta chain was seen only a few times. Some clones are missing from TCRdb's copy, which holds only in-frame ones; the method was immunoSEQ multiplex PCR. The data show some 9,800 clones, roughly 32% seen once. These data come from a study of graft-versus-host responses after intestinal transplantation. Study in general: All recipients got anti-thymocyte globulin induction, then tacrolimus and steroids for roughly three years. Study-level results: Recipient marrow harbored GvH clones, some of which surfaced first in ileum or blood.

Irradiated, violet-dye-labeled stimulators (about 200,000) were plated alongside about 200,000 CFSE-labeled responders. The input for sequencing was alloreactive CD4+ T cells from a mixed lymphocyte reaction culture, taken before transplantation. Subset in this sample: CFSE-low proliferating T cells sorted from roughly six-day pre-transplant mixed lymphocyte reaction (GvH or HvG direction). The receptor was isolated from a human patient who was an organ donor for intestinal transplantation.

The CDR3 sequence is CAISPGGVWEQYF. The CDR3 DNA is TGTGCCATCAGTCCTGGGGGGGTCTGGGAGCAGTACTTC. The chain uses TRBV10-3 and TRBJ2-7; 7 nucleotides match TRBD2. V lost 5 bases, J lost 7 bases, and 8 bases stayed unmatched. Per germline, CDR1 ENHRY and CDR2 SYGVKD. This CDR3 is built from 13 residues.